The clone carrying this TCR beta chain counts as medium-sized (0.01 to 0.1%). Template input was genomic DNA from bulk tumor (roughly 600 ng per sample). Several far-apart biopsies were taken per primary tumor during surgery. Untreated, newly diagnosed non-small cell lung cancer patients underwent curative surgery. Multiplex PCR relied on 32 V and 13 J primers to amplify TCR beta CDR3. TCRdb passed the multiplex PCR reads through MiXCR, listing each CDR3 protein once. This sample yields some 9,800 distinct CDR3 sequences, of which around a sixth are seen a single time; 3% to 4% belongs to the top ten. This record belongs to a study of immune heterogeneity within non-small cell lung tumors. This sequence was found in a man aged 40-50 years with non-small cell lung cancer. Material for sequencing was lung tumor tissue.

The CDR3: CASSPAGAAGRAGRQYF. The CDR3 DNA follows: TGTGCCAGCAGCCCCGCCGGTGCCGCTGGGCGGGCGGGTCGGCAGTACTTC. The chain employs TRBV28 and TRBJ2-7; the D gene is possibly TRBD2 (5 bases). V lost 6 bases and J 9 bases, leaving 30 bases between the germline ends. The CDR3 is made up of 17 amino acids. Germline assignment: CDR1 MDHEN and CDR2 SYDVKM.